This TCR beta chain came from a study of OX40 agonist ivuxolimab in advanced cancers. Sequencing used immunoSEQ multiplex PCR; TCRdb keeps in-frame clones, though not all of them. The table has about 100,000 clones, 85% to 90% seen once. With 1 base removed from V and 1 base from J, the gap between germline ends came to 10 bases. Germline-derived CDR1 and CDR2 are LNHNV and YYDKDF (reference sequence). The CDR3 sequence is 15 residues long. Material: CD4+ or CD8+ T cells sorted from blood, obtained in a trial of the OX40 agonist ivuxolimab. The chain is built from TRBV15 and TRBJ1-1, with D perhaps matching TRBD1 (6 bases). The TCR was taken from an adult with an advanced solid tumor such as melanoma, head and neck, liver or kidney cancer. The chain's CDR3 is CATSRVQGKNTEAFF. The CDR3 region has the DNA TGTGCCACCAGCAGAGTCCAGGGGAAGAACACTGAAGCTTTCTTT.